This TCR beta chain emerged from a study of blood T cell repertoires in COVID-19. Across the study: Some COVID-19 samples were acute and others convalescent; all came from the United States, Italy and Spain. In each case, the material was cDNA or gDNA derived from T cells, B-cell-depleted T cells, or PBMCs.

How the authors handled the data: Estimation of nucleated cell counts relied on the amplification of reference gene primers. TCRdb's table, derived via immunoSEQ multiplex PCR, lists solely in-frame clones and lacks some. The DNA gave D and trimming, while V, J and clone size come from that table. Of around 81,000 clones listed, approximately 85% are singletons. CDR1 is MDHEN and CDR2 is SYDVKM in the germline V gene. The CDR3 has 16 residues. V lost 4 bases and J lost 8; bases outside the gene matches: 6. The sample was peripheral blood. The sequence was collected from a man aged 70 or older with acute or convalescent COVID-19. The chain links TRBV28 to TRBJ2-1; 15 bases fit TRBD2. The CDR3 nucleotides read TGTGCCAGCAGTTCGGGGACTAGCGGGAGGTTCGATGAGCAGTTCTTC. This sequence encodes CASSSGTSGRFDEQFF.